The rows below give T cell receptor beta chains drawn from one sample of a study of CD8 T cells in Susac syndrome. TCRdb reprocessed the immunoSEQ multiplex PCR reads via MiXCR and lists one record per CDR3 protein. Of under 250,000 distinct CDR3 sequences in the sample, approximately 94% were seen once. Sequencing used CD4+ T cells from PBMCs. These receptors were taken from a human donor with Susac syndrome. CDR3s include the opening cysteine and the closing phenylalanine or tryptophan. D genes are given only for firm matches. Rows may omit the clone size; those that give it use once, few, many or a size class.

>TRBJ1-4|NA|few|TRBV4-1
CASSQGPGTANEKLFF
TGCGCCAGCAGCCAAGGTCCCGGGACGGCTAATGAAAAACTGTTTTTT
>TRBJ2-2|NA|NA|TRBV5-4
CASSSEYRDTGELFF
TGTGCCAGCAGCTCGGAGTACCGGGACACCGGGGAGCTGTTTTTT
>TRBJ1-2|TRBD1|NA|TRBV6-5
CASSLDRRNYGYTF
TGTGCCAGCAGTTTGGACAGGAGAAACTATGGCTACACCTTC
>TRBJ1-4|NA|once|TRBV19
CASSTQGGEKLFF
TGTGCCAGTAGTACACAGGGCGGTGAAAAACTGTTTTTT
>TRBJ1-6|NA|NA|TRBV12-3/TRBV12-4
CASSLGGGGSPLHF
TGTGCCAGCAGTTTAGGAGGAGGCGGCTCACCCCTCCACTTT
>TRBJ1-5|NA|NA|TRBV12-3/TRBV12-4
CASRQQGPQVQPQHF
TGTGCCAGCAGACAACAGGGCCCTCAGGTTCAGCCCCAGCATTTT
>TRBJ2-3|NA|once|TRBV5-1
CASSWGGLATDTQYF
TGCGCCAGCAGCTGGGGGGGCTTAGCCACAGATACGCAGTATTTT
>TRBJ2-1|TRBD1|few|TRBV4-1
CASSQDRDRGYNEQFF
TGCGCCAGCAGCCAAGATCGCGACAGGGGATACAATGAGCAGTTCTTC
>TRBJ1-6|NA|NA|TRBV19
CASKDDGAHSPLHF
TGTGCCAGTAAAGATGACGGCGCCCATTCACCCCTCCACTTT
>TRBJ1-2|TRBD1|NA|TRBV15
CATSRDRRNYGYTF
TGTGCCACCAGCAGGGACAGGCGTAACTATGGCTACACCTTC
>TRBJ1-2|NA|NA|TRBV7-3
CASSSAPSGGYTF
TGTGCCAGCAGTTCCGCCCCGTCGGGTGGCTACACCTTC
>TRBJ1-1|NA|NA|TRBV29-1
CSGLMRRSTEAFF
TGCAGCGGATTAATGAGGCGGAGCACTGAAGCTTTCTTT
>TRBJ2-3|NA|NA|TRBV5-1
CASSDTYTQYF
TGCGCCAGCAGCGACACTTATACGCAGTATTTT
>TRBJ2-1|TRBD1|NA|TRBV29-1
CSVDGTAYNEQFF
TGCAGCGTTGATGGGACAGCCTACAATGAGCAGTTCTTC
>TRBJ1-2|TRBD1|NA|TRBV6-5
CASRETGTAYGYTF
TGTGCCAGCAGGGAGACCGGGACAGCTTATGGCTACACCTTC
>TRBJ1-6|NA|NA|TRBV5-1
CASSSDSFSPLHF
TGCGCCAGCAGCTCTGACAGCTTTTCACCCCTCCACTTT
>TRBJ2-7|TRBD1|NA|TRBV12-3/TRBV12-4
CASSAHRGILHEQYF
TGTGCCAGCAGCGCCCACAGGGGTATTCTCCACGAGCAGTACTTC
>TRBJ2-5|NA|NA|TRBV20-1
CSAERKFQETQYF
TGCAGTGCTGAAAGAAAATTTCAAGAGACCCAGTACTTC
>TRBJ2-3|NA|NA|TRBV11-1
CASSPGSSDTQYF
TGTGCCAGCAGCCCCGGGTCGAGCGATACGCAGTATTTT
>TRBJ1-5|NA|NA|TRBV6-2/TRBV6-3
CASSYSTVALYQPQHF
TGTGCCAGCAGTTACTCTACCGTAGCTCTTTATCAGCCCCAGCATTTT
>TRBJ1-4|NA|NA|TRBV12-3/TRBV12-4
CASSQSVGGGNEKLFF
TGTGCCAGCAGTCAATCGGTGGGGGGAGGCAACGAAAAACTGTTTTTT
>TRBJ2-1|NA|NA|TRBV14
CASSQDHGGSYEQFF
TGTGCCAGCAGCCAAGATCACGGGGGTAGCTATGAGCAGTTCTTC